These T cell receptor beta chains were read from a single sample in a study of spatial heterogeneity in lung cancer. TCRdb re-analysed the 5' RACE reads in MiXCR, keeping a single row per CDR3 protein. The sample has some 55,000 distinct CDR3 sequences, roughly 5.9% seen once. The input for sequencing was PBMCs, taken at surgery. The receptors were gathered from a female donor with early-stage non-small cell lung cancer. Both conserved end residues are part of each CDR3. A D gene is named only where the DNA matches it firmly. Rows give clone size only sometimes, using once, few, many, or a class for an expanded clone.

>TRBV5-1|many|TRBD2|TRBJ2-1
TGCGCCAGCAGCTACGGACTAGCGGGGGTCGATGAGCAGTTCTTC
CASSYGLAGVDEQFF
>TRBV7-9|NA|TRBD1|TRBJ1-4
TGTGCCAGCAGCTTAGCCATCGGGACAGCTAATGAAAAACTGTTTTTT
CASSLAIGTANEKLFF
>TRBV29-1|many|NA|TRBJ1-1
TGCAGTAGTCGGCCATTTTACAGGGCCACTGAAGCTTTCTTT
CSSRPFYRATEAFF
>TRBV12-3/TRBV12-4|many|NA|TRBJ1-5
TGTGCCAGCAGTCCTGACAGACATCAGCCCCAGCATTTT
CASSPDRHQPQHF
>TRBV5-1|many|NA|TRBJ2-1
TGCGCCAGCAGCGTTGGGGGGGCTGAGCAGTTCTTC
CASSVGGAEQFF
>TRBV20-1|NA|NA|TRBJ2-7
TGCAGTGCTAGAGATGGGGTAGCCAGCTCCTACGAGCAGTACTTC
CSARDGVASSYEQYF
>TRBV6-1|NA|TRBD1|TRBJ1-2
TGTGCCAGCAGTGATCCACAGGGGAATGGCTACACCTTC
CASSDPQGNGYTF
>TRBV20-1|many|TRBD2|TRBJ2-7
TGCAGTGCTAGCGGGAGGGCGAGGGAGCAGTACTTC
CSASGRAREQYF
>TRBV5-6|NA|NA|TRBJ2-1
TGTGCCAGCAGCTTGGACGGCAGGGTTTACAATGAGCAGTTCTTC
CASSLDGRVYNEQFF
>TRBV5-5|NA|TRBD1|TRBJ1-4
TGTGCCAGCAGCCTTGGAAGGGGGCGTTTTGAAAAACTGTTTTTT
CASSLGRGRFEKLFF
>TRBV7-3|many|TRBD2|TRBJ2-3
TGTGCCAGCACCTTAGGATTAGCGGGAGCCACAGATACGCAGTATTTT
CASTLGLAGATDTQYF
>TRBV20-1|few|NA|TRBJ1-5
TGCAGTGCTATACAGGGCTATAGCAATCAGCCCCAGCATTTT
CSAIQGYSNQPQHF
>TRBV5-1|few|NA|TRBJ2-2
TGCGCCAGCAGCTCCGGGTGGCAGGGCACCGGGGAGCTGTTTTTT
CASSSGWQGTGELFF
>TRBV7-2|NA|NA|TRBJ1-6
TGTGCCAGCAGCCCAGACGGGGTTTCACCCCTCCACTTT
CASSPDGVSPLHF
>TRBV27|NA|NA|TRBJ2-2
TGTGCCAGCAGTCCGCGAAGTAGCACCGGGGAGCTGTTTTTT
CASSPRSSTGELFF
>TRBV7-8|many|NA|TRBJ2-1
TGTGCCAGCAGCTCCGGGACTTACCTTGAGCAGTTCTTC
CASSSGTYLEQFF
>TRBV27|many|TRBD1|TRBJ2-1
TGTGCCAGCAGTTCCCAGGGGGTCAATGAGCAGTTCTTC
CASSSQGVNEQFF
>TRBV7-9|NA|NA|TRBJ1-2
TGTGCCAGCAGCTGGTTTCCGGCTAACTATGGCTACACCTTC
CASSWFPANYGYTF
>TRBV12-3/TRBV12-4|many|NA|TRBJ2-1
TGTGCCAGCAGTTTAGCCCGGGTAAATGAGCAGTTCTTC
CASSLARVNEQFF
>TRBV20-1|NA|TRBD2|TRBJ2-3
TGCAGTGCCCCTACTAGCGGGGGGTACTTTGCGCAGTATTTT
CSAPTSGGYFAQYF
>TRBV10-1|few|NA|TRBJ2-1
TGCGCCAGCAGTGAAGGGGCCGGCGGGAAGCAGTTCTTC
CASSEGAGGKQFF
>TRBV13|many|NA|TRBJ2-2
TGTGCCAGCAGCTTAGCCGGGGTCGGGGAGCTGTTTTTT
CASSLAGVGELFF
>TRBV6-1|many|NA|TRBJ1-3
TGTGCCAGCAGTGCTAGGACTGATGAGAGCTCTGGAAACACCATATATTTT
CASSARTDESSGNTIYF
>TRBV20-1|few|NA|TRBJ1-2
TGCAGTGCTTCCCATCCCTATAAGGGTGGCTACACCTTC
CSASHPYKGGYTF
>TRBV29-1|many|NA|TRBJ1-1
TGCAGCGTTGTGGATAGATGGACTGAAGCTTTCTTT
CSVVDRWTEAFF
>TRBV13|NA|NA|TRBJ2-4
TGTGCCAGCAGCTACCCTTCAGCCAAAAACATTCAGTACTTC
CASSYPSAKNIQYF